This T cell receptor beta chain originates from a study of T cell responses to AZD1222 COVID-19 vaccine. This table comes from immunoSEQ multiplex PCR, and its TCRdb copy is limited to in-frame clones, with some not included. The profile shows about 150,000 clones, 90% to 95% of them singletons. This clone has only one observation. The antigen is undetermined. CDR3 length: 18 residues. Trimming took off 1 base at V and 0 bases at J, with 16 bases between the two ends. CDR1 and CDR2 (germline): SGHTA, FQGNSA. Study-wide points: At baseline, just 5 or 6 AZD1222 recipients tested seropositive. The donors showed a predominance of white British ancestry and of females, with possible underestimation of clonal diversity.

V usage is TRBV7-2 and J usage is TRBJ2-4; D uncertain. The receptor comes from an adult in good health. This specimen consisted of peripheral blood, obtained on day 0 of AZD1222 vaccination. The CDR3 is CASSLEGYHPLAKNIQYF. CDR3 DNA: TGTGCCAGCAGCTTAGAAGGCTACCATCCCCTAGCCAAAAACATTCAGTACTTC.